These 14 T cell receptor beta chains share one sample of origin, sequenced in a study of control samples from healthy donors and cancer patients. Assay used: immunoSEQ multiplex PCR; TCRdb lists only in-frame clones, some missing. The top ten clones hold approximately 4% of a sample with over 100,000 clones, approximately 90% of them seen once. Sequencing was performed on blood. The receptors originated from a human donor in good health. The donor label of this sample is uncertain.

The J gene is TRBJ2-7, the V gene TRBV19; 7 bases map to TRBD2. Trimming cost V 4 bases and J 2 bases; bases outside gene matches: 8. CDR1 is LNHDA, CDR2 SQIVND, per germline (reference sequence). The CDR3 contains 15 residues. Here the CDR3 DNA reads TGTGCCAGTAGTACGTCCGGGACTATAACCTACGAGCAGTACTTC. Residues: CASSTSGTITYEQYF.

The CDR3 is CASSPQGTLMTFF. DNA for the CDR3: TGTGCCAGCAGTCCCCAGGGAACACTGATGACTTTCTTT. The J gene is TRBJ1-1, the V gene TRBV27, with TRBD1 as a possible D gene (5 bases). V was cut by 5 bases and J by 12 bases, with 19 bases left in between. The germline V gene has CDR1 MNHEY and CDR2 SMNVEV (reference sequence). The CDR3 runs to 13 residues.

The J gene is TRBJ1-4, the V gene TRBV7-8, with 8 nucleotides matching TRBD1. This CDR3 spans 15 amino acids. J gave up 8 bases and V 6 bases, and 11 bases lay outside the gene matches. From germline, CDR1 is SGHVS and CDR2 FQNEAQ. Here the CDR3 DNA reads TGTGCCAGCAGTCAAGGACAGGGACTTCGGGAAAAACTGTTTTTT. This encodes CASSQGQGLREKLFF.

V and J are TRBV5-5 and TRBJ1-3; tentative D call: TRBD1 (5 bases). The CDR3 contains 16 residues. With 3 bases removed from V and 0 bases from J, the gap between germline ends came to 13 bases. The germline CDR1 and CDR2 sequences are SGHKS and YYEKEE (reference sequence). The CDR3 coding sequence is TGTGCCAGCAGCTGGGCCGCCGGGACCTCTGGAAACACCATATATTTT. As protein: CASSWAAGTSGNTIYF. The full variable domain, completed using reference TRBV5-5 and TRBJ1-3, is DAGVTQSPTHLIKTRGQQVTLRCSPISGHKSVSWYQQVLGQGPQFIFQYYEKEERGRGNFPDRFSARQFPNYSSELNVNALLLGDSALYLCASSWAAGTSGNTIYFGEGSWLTVV.

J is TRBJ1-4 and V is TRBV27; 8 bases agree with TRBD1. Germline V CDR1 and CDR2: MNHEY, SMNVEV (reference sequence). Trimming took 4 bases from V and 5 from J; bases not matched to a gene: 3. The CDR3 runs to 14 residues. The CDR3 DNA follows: TGTGCCAGCAGTTCAGGACAGGGAAATGAAAAACTGTTTTTT. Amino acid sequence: CASSSGQGNEKLFF.

As DNA, the CDR3 is TGTGCCAGCAGGGTCCGCCGGGACAGTTTTGGCTACACCTTC. It specifies CASRVRRDSFGYTF. This rearrangement joins TRBV6-5 to TRBJ1-2, with TRBD1 matching over 7 bases. With V trimmed by 6 bases and J by 7 bases, 11 bases remained unmatched. CDR3 length: 14 amino acids. Germline V gene sequence: CDR1 MNHEY, CDR2 SVGAGI.

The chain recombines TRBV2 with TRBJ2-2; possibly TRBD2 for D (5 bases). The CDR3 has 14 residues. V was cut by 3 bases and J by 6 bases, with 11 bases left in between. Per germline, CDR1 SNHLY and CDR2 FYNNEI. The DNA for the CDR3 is TGTGCCAGCAGTGAGAGGGTGGCGTCCGGGGAGCTGTTTTTT. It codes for CASSERVASGELFF. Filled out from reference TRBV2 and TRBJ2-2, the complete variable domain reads EPEVTQTPSHQVTQMGQEVILRCVPISNHLYFYWYRQILGQKVEFLVSFYNNEISEKSEIFDDQFSVERPDGSNFTLKIRSTKLEDSAMYFCASSERVASGELFFGEGSRLTVL.

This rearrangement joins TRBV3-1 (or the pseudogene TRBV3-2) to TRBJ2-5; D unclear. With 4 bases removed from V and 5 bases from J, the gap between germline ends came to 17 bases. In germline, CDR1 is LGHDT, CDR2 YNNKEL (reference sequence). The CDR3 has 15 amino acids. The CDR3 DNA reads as TGTGCCAGCAGCCTGGGCCAGTATGGCACCGAGACCCAGTACTTC. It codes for CASSLGQYGTETQYF.

CDR3 nucleotides: TGCGCCAGCAGGATCGGGACAGGGGGCTCAAACGCGTCCTACGAGCAGTACTTC. This encodes CASRIGTGGSNASYEQYF. J is TRBJ2-7 and V is TRBV10-2; 12 bases fit TRBD1. With V trimmed by 6 bases and J by 1 base, 13 bases remained unmatched. This CDR3 has 18 amino acids. Per the germline V gene, CDR1 is WSHSY and CDR2 is SAAADI.

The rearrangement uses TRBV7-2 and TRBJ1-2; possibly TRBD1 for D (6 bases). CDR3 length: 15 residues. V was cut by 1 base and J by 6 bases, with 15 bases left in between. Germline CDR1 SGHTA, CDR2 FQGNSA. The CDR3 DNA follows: TGTGCCAGCAGCTTAGATGGGGGCATAGCTGATGGCTACACCTTC. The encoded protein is CASSLDGGIADGYTF.

CDR3 loop: CATSPRLSGGTDTQYF. The CDR3, as DNA: TGTGCCACCAGCCCCCGGTTGAGCGGGGGCACAGATACGCAGTATTTT. The rearrangement uses TRBV24-1 and TRBJ2-3, with TRBD2 identical over 7 bases. After removal of 7 bases from V and 1 base from J, the junction contained 10 bases not matched to a gene. The CDR3 spans 16 residues. Per germline, CDR1 KGHDR and CDR2 SFDVKD.

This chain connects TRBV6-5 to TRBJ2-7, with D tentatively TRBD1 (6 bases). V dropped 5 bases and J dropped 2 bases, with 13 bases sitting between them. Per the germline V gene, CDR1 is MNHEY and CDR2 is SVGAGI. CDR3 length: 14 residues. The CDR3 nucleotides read TGTGCCAGCAGTCAACAGGGTTGGGCCTACGAGCAGTACTTC. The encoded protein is CASSQQGWAYEQYF.

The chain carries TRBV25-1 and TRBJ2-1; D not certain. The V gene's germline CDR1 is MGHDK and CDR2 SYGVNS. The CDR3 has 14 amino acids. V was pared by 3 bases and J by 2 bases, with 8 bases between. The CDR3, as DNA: TGTGCCAGCAGTGAGTCCGGCCCCTACAATGAGCAGTTCTTC. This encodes CASSESGPYNEQFF.

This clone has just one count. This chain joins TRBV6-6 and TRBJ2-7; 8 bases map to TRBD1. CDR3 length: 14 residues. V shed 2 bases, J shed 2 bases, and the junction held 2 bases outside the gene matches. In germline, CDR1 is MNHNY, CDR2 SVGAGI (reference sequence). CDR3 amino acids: CASSYGDRTYEQYF. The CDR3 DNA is TGTGCCAGCAGTTACGGGGACAGGACCTACGAGCAGTACTTC.